Shown below are 32 T cell receptor beta chains from a single sample sequenced in a study of blood T cell repertoires in COVID-19. Profiling relied on immunoSEQ multiplex PCR, and the TCRdb table lists in-frame clones only, not all of them. The sample records 220,000 or so clones, roughly 84% being singletons. The sequenced sample consisted of peripheral blood. These receptors all stem from a woman aged 80 or older with acute or convalescent COVID-19.

The chain links TRBV19 to TRBJ1-2; maybe TRBD1 (6 bases). The CDR3 is 13 residues long. The germline V and J ends were trimmed by 0 bases and 6 bases, with 8 bases remaining between them. Germline V gene sequence: CDR1 LNHDA, CDR2 SQIVND (reference sequence). The CDR3 loop is CASSIDRTDGYTF. In DNA, the CDR3 is TGTGCCAGTAGTATAGATAGGACAGATGGCTACACCTTC.

The V call is TRBV12-3 or TRBV12-4, the J call TRBJ1-1, with D possibly TRBD1 on 5 matching bases. The CDR3 runs 13 residues. Trimming left V 1 base short and J 3 bases short, with 6 bases between. CDR3 amino acids: CASSLGDYTEAFF. The CDR3 DNA reads TGTGCCAGCAGTTTAGGGGACTACACTGAAGCTTTCTTT.

This chain links TRBV12-3 or TRBV12-4 with TRBJ1-4; D is unresolved. V was trimmed by 3 bases and J by 7 bases, leaving 9 bases between them. The CDR3 runs 13 residues. CDR3 bases: TGTGCCAGCAGTTTGATGACTTTTGAAAAACTGTTTTTT. Its translation is CASSLMTFEKLFF.

The V call is TRBV6-6, the J call TRBJ1-5, with D perhaps TRBD1 (5 bases). V lost 0 bases, J lost 10 bases, and 13 bases lay in between. CDR1 is MNHNY, CDR2 SVGAGI, per germline (reference sequence). This CDR3 has 14 amino acids. The CDR3: CASSYSDSISPQHF. The CDR3 nucleotides are TGTGCCAGCAGTTACTCAGACAGCATCAGCCCCCAGCATTTT.

This clone was seen more than once but under ten times. The chain employs TRBV19 and TRBJ2-1; the match to TRBD2 covers 9 bases. The germline CDR1 and CDR2 sequences are LNHDA and SQIVND (reference sequence). V shed 3 bases, J shed 9 bases, and the junction held 12 bases outside the gene matches. The CDR3 runs 16 residues. The CDR3 protein is CASSIAASGGLAEQFF. The CDR3 DNA reads as TGTGCCAGTAGTATCGCTGCCAGCGGGGGGCTCGCTGAGCAGTTCTTC.

This clone was picked up one time. The chain combines TRBV3-1 (or the pseudogene TRBV3-2) with TRBJ1-6, with 8 bases matching TRBD1. From germline, CDR1 is LGHDT and CDR2 YNNKEL (reference sequence). The CDR3 has 16 amino acids. Trimming cost V 1 base and J 7 bases; bases outside gene matches: 6. CDR3 in amino acids: CASSQGGQGTNSPLHF. For the CDR3, the DNA is TGTGCCAGCAGCCAAGGAGGACAGGGCACAAATTCACCCCTCCACTTT.

This clone occurred a few times. The rearrangement uses TRBV24-1 and TRBJ2-1, with unresolved D. CDR1 is KGHDR, CDR2 SFDVKD, per germline. The V end was cut by 3 bases, the J end by 4 bases, with 6 bases between. This CDR3 region has 13 residues. The CDR3 nucleotides read TGTGCCACCAGTGATAACAGATACAATGAGCAGTTCTTC. Translating gives CATSDNRYNEQFF.

The rearrangement joins TRBV5-1 to TRBJ2-3; 7 bases agree with TRBD2. Losses at the gene ends were 0 bases for V and 0 bases for J; bases not matched to a gene: 4. CDR3 size: 16 residues. From germline, CDR1 is SGHRS and CDR2 YFSETQ. CDR3 sequence: CASSLGSGASTDTQYF. CDR3 nucleotide sequence: TGCGCCAGCAGCTTGGGGAGCGGGGCTAGCACAGATACGCAGTATTTT.

This clone is a singleton in its sample. V is TRBV13 and J is TRBJ2-7; D is possibly TRBD2 (6 bases). There are 14 residues in the CDR3. From germline, CDR1 is PRHDT and CDR2 FYEKMQ (reference sequence). V dropped 2 bases and J dropped 3 bases, with 11 bases sitting between them. For the CDR3, the DNA is TGTGCCAGCAGCTTACAAGCGGGCCGCTACGAGCAGTACTTC. Translated: CASSLQAGRYEQYF.

J is TRBJ1-6 and V is TRBV5-6, with D possibly matching TRBD1 (5 bases). The germline V and J ends were trimmed by 0 bases and 6 bases, with 16 bases remaining between them. CDR1 is SGHDT, CDR2 YYEEEE, per germline. The CDR3 runs 17 residues. CDR3 in amino acids: CASSLGPSGGGNSPLHF. The DNA of the CDR3 is TGTGCCAGCAGCTTGGGGCCCTCGGGGGGAGGTAATTCACCCCTCCACTTT.

This clone appeared once. This chain uses TRBV9 with TRBJ1-5, with D possibly TRBD1 on 6 matching bases. The CDR3 loop spans 15 amino acids. Germline values: CDR1 SGDLS, CDR2 YYNGEE. V was shortened by 6 bases and J by 2 bases, with 15 bases between the two germline ends. The CDR3 loop is CASNPGGLGNQPQHF. CDR3 nucleotides: TGTGCCAGCAACCCCGGGGGGCTGGGCAATCAGCCCCAGCATTTT. Combining the CDR3 with reference TRBV9 and TRBJ1-5 gives the whole variable domain DSGVTQTPKHLITATGQRVTLRCSPRSGDLSVYWYQQSLDQGLQFLIQYYNGEERAKGNILERFSAQQFPDLHSELNLSSLELGDSALYFCASNPGGLGNQPQHFGDGTRLSIL.

This chain connects TRBV7-8 to TRBJ2-5; no firm D call. Germline CDR1 and CDR2: SGHVS and FQNEAQ. There are 13 residues in the CDR3. The V and J ends lost 1 base and 5 bases respectively, with 8 bases between them. CDR3 in amino acids: CASSLGVVETQYF. The CDR3 DNA sequence: TGTGCCAGCAGCTTAGGCGTTGTCGAGACCCAGTACTTC.

V usage is TRBV7-3 and J usage is TRBJ1-6, with a weak D call TRBD1 (5 bases). Trimming took 2 bases from V and 10 from J, leaving 9 bases between them. Germline assignment: CDR1 SGHTA and CDR2 FQGTGA. The CDR3 has 13 residues. The CDR3 coding sequence is TGTGCCAGCAGCTTAGTGGGGGGATCACCCCTCCACTTT. This encodes CASSLVGGSPLHF.

This clone was detected only a few times. The chain carries TRBV2 and TRBJ1-5; 7 bases line up with TRBD1. CDR3 size: 15 residues. Germline assignment: CDR1 SNHLY and CDR2 FYNNEI. V trimming: 2 bases; J trimming: 6 bases; junction bases outside the gene matches: 7. CDR3 region: CASSEIQTGSQPQHF. The CDR3 region has the DNA TGTGCCAGCAGTGAAATCCAGACAGGGAGTCAGCCCCAGCATTTT.

This chain connects TRBV5-1 to TRBJ1-2, with D perhaps matching TRBD1 (6 bases). CDR1 is SGHRS and CDR2 is YFSETQ in the germline V gene. The CDR3 has 14 amino acids. V was shortened by 0 bases and J by 8 bases, with 14 bases between the two germline ends. CDR3 sequence: CASSLGWGRDGYTF. The CDR3 nucleotides are TGCGCCAGCAGCTTGGGATGGGGGCGAGACGGCTACACCTTC.

V and J are TRBV6-5 and TRBJ2-1; D possibly corresponds to TRBD2 (7 bases). Trimming shortened V by 6 bases and J by 3 bases, and 15 bases separated the two germline ends. CDR3 size: 15 residues. Germline CDR1 MNHEY, CDR2 SVGAGI. CDR3 bases: TGTGCCAGCAGGGGGGGGCAGGGCGGCTACAATGAGCAGTTCTTC. Translation: CASRGGQGGYNEQFF.

The chain joins TRBV6-5 to TRBJ2-5; a weak D match, TRBD1 (6 bases). The CDR3 runs to 14 residues. V lost 1 base and J 0 bases, leaving 6 bases between the germline ends. The germline gives CDR1 MNHEY, CDR2 SVGAGI. CDR3 in amino acids: CASSYWTDQETQYF. CDR3 DNA: TGTGCCAGCAGTTACTGGACAGACCAAGAGACCCAGTACTTC.

The rearrangement joins TRBV6-2 or TRBV6-3 to TRBJ2-3; D is perhaps TRBD2 (5 bases). The CDR3 is 16 residues long. V was clipped by 3 bases and J by 3 bases, with 16 bases between them. Germline CDR1 MNHEY, CDR2 SVGEGT. The CDR3 is CASSYHIATGTDTQYF. The DNA for the CDR3 is TGTGCCAGCAGTTATCACATAGCGACCGGAACAGATACGCAGTATTTT.

The rearrangement links TRBV6-5 to TRBJ1-1, with 9 bases that match TRBD1. The germline V gene has CDR1 MNHEY and CDR2 SVGAGI. The CDR3 totals 15 residues. The V gene end was trimmed by 5 bases and the J gene end by 6 bases; junction bases not matched to a gene: 10. CDR3 amino acids: CASSRGQGVPAEAFF. The CDR3 DNA reads as TGTGCCAGCAGTAGGGGACAGGGAGTACCGGCTGAAGCTTTCTTT.

The chain uses TRBV5-1 and TRBJ2-3, with 9 bases identical to TRBD2. The ends lost 1 base at V and 2 bases at J; junction bases unmatched: 8. The CDR3 spans 17 residues. Germline V gene lookup returns CDR1 SGHRS and CDR2 YFSETQ. CDR3 loop: CASSLRSAGGPTDTQYF. CDR3 DNA: TGCGCCAGCAGCTTGAGGTCAGCGGGGGGACCCACAGATACGCAGTATTTT.

The chain links TRBV7-2 to TRBJ2-5; 7 bases align to TRBD1. Germline trimming cut 5 bases from V and 6 bases from J; bases unmatched to any gene: 15. The germline V gene encodes CDR1 SGHTA and CDR2 FQGNSA. CDR3 length: 16 amino acids. CDR3 sequence (DNA): TGTGCCAGCAGCCCATGGACAGGCTCGGGCCGAAAGACCCAGTACTTC. It is translated as CASSPWTGSGRKTQYF.

This chain joins TRBV5-1 and TRBJ1-1; D gene uncertain. V gave up 3 bases and J gave up 0 bases, with 6 bases separating them. Germline V lookup: CDR1 SGHRS, CDR2 YFSETQ. This CDR3 spans 13 amino acids. Here the CDR3 reads CASSSAVNTEAFF. The CDR3 region has the DNA TGCGCCAGCAGCTCGGCGGTGAACACTGAAGCTTTCTTT.

This rearrangement joins TRBV28 to TRBJ1-5; D ambiguous. V was trimmed by 3 bases and J by 2 bases, leaving 2 bases between them. This CDR3 has 12 residues. The germline V gene encodes CDR1 MDHEN and CDR2 SYDVKM. The CDR3 nucleotides read TGTGCCAGCAGTTTCGGCAATCAGCCCCAGCATTTT. Translated: CASSFGNQPQHF.

This clone was observed a few times. This chain links TRBV9 with TRBJ1-3; 8 positions agree with TRBD1. Germline CDR1 reads SGDLS; CDR2 reads YYNGEE. Trimming cost V 0 bases and J 8 bases; bases outside gene matches: 7. The CDR3 consists of 15 residues. CDR3 nucleotides: TGTGCCAGCAGCGTAGAAGGGCAGGGGGCATACACCATATATTTT. It specifies CASSVEGQGAYTIYF.

The CDR3 region has the DNA TGCGCCAGCAGCACCACCTGGACAGCACCCTCCGAGACCCAGTACTTC. It codes for CASSTTWTAPSETQYF. The chain is built from TRBV5-1 and TRBJ2-5, with D possibly being TRBD1 (6 bases). This CDR3 region has 16 residues. Germline CDR1 reads SGHRS; CDR2 reads YFSETQ. The V and J ends lost 4 bases and 5 bases respectively, with 21 bases between them.

The chain is built from TRBV4-1 and TRBJ2-5; TRBD2 matches at 9 bases. The CDR3 length is 18 residues. Germline lookup yields CDR1 MGHRA and CDR2 YSYEKL. Trimming at V came to 1 base and at J to 3 bases, leaving 12 bases not matched to a gene. The CDR3: CASSQVGGGGASKETQYF. The CDR3 DNA reads TGCGCCAGCAGCCAAGTAGGCGGCGGGGGGGCATCCAAAGAGACCCAGTACTTC.

Concerning this clone itself: This sample includes further DNA sequences coding for the same CDR3. This rearrangement joins TRBV7-2 to TRBJ1-1; D gene unclear. From germline, CDR1 is SGHTA and CDR2 FQGNSA. The CDR3 spans 12 residues. V lost 8 bases to trimming and J lost 1 base, with 8 bases between them. The chain's CDR3 is CASGRGNTEAFF. CDR3 nucleotide sequence: TGTGCCAGCGGGCGGGGGAACACTGAAGCTTTCTTT.

The CDR3 protein is CASSLIVPRRGDTQYF. In nucleotides, the CDR3 is TGTGCCAGCAGCTTAATCGTGCCAAGAAGAGGAGATACGCAGTATTTT. The rearrangement uses TRBV7-2 and TRBJ2-3; D is undetermined. Per the germline V gene, CDR1 is SGHTA and CDR2 is FQGNSA. Deletions cut 2 bases from V and 5 bases from J, with 17 bases between. CDR3 size: 16 residues.

The chain links TRBV5-1 to TRBJ2-2; 7 positions match TRBD1. Trimming took 6 bases from V and 4 from J; bases not matched to a gene: 9. CDR1 and CDR2 from the germline V gene are SGHRS and YFSETQ. The CDR3 covers 15 residues. The CDR3 DNA is TGCGCCAGCACCGAAGGGGGCGCTTTCACCGGGGAGCTGTTTTTT. It specifies CASTEGGAFTGELFF.

The sample holds a few counts of this clone. Other DNA variants within this sample encode the same CDR3. This chain connects TRBV7-2 to TRBJ1-5, with 7 bases matching TRBD1. Germline lookup yields CDR1 SGHTA and CDR2 FQGNSA. Unmatched junction bases numbered 3, after V lost 5 bases and J lost 2 bases. The CDR3 has 14 residues. The CDR3 here is CASSLDRGNQPQHF. DNA for the CDR3: TGTGCCAGCAGCCTAGACAGGGGCAATCAGCCCCAGCATTTT. The full variable domain, its missing parts supplied by reference TRBV7-2 and TRBJ1-5, is GAGVSQSPSNKVTEKGKDVELRCDPISGHTALYWYRQSLGQGLEFLIYFQGNSAPDKSGLPSDRFSAERTGGSVSTLTIQRTQQEDSAVYLCASSLDRGNQPQHFGDGTRLSIL.

This clone was counted a few times. Other nucleotide sequences in the sample specify the same CDR3. As DNA, the CDR3 is TGTGCCAGCAGCCAGGGTTATGGCTACACCTTC. Translated, it gives CASSQGYGYTF. The V call is TRBV6-5, the J call TRBJ1-2; tentatively, D is TRBD1 (5 bases). CDR1 MNHEY and CDR2 SVGAGI come from the germline V gene. CDR3 length: 11 amino acids. Trimming stripped 6 bases from V and 5 bases from J, with 7 bases between.

This clone was detected many times. This chain uses TRBV28 with TRBJ1-2, with D unclear. CDR1 is MDHEN, CDR2 SYDVKM, per germline. Between the trimmed V and J ends, which lost 5 bases and 4 bases, there was a span of 11 bases. This CDR3 contains 13 residues. The chain's CDR3 is CASSIAGVYGYTF. DNA for the CDR3: TGTGCCAGCAGTATCGCCGGGGTCTATGGCTACACCTTC.